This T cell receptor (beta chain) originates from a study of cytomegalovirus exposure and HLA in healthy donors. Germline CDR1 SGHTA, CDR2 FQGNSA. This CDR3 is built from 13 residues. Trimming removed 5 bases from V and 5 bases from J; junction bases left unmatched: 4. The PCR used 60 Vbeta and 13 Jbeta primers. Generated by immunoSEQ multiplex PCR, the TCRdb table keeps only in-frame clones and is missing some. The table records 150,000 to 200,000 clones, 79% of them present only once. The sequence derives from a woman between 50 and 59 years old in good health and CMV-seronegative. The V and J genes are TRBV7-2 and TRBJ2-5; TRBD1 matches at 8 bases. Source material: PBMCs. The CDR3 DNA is TGTGCCAGCAGCGCAGACAGGGGTGAGACCCAGTACTTC. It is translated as CASSADRGETQYF.